This entry lists 29 T cell receptor beta chains sequenced from one sample in a study of shared clonotypes between healthy human individuals. Sequenced by immunoSEQ multiplex PCR; TCRdb stores in-frame clones only, minus some. This table has 2 million to 2.5 million clones, 85% to 95% appearing once. Sequenced material: naive CD4+ T cells sorted from blood. Subset described: CD45RA+ positively selected. Receptors originate from a man younger than 35 in good health.

The gene calls are TRBV7-9 and TRBJ2-1, with 8 bases matching TRBD1. CDR3 length: 19 residues. Germline lookup yields CDR1 SEHNR and CDR2 FQNEAQ (reference sequence). J lost 0 bases, V lost 2 bases, and 12 bases had no gene match. CDR3 nucleotide sequence: TGTGCCAGCAGCTTACCTCGGGGAGTTCAGGGGGCCTCCTACAATGAGCAGTTCTTC. It yields the protein CASSLPRGVQGASYNEQFF.

The rearrangement links TRBV18 to TRBJ2-7, with 7 bases that match TRBD1. This CDR3 comprises 16 residues. Germline-derived CDR1 and CDR2 are KGHSH and LQKENI. Losses at the gene ends were 2 bases for V and 4 bases for J; bases not matched to a gene: 11. The CDR3 region is CASSPWGPDRLYEQYF. DNA for the CDR3: TGTGCCAGCTCACCATGGGGCCCGGACAGGTTATACGAGCAGTACTTC.

The rearrangement links TRBV27 to TRBJ2-1, with 9 bases aligning to TRBD2. The CDR3 length is 13 residues. The trim removed 7 bases at V and 7 bases at J, leaving 5 bases unmatched. Germline lookup yields CDR1 MNHEY and CDR2 SMNVEV (reference sequence). The CDR3 spells CASTGLAGNEQFF. The DNA for the CDR3 is TGTGCCAGCACGGGTCTAGCGGGAAATGAGCAGTTCTTC.

The rearrangement uses TRBV6-5 and TRBJ2-5; 14 nucleotides agree with TRBD2. With V trimmed by 4 bases and J by 2 bases, 3 bases remained unmatched. The CDR3 is 16 residues long. CDR1 and CDR2 from the germline V gene are MNHEY and SVGAGI. The CDR3 spells CASSLGLAGDQETQYF. In DNA, the CDR3 is TGTGCCAGCAGTTTGGGACTAGCGGGAGATCAAGAGACCCAGTACTTC.

This rearrangement joins TRBV2 to TRBJ1-3; D uncertain. Germline assignment: CDR1 SNHLY and CDR2 FYNNEI. The V and J ends lost 7 bases and 0 bases respectively, with 13 bases between them. CDR3 length: 15 amino acids. CDR3 bases: TGTGCCAGCACTACAGCCACGGTCTCTGGAAACACCATATATTTT. This sequence encodes CASTTATVSGNTIYF.

J is TRBJ1-1 and V is TRBV7-8; D unresolved. The CDR3 spans 12 residues. V was trimmed by 2 bases and J by 3 bases, leaving 4 bases between them. CDR1 and CDR2 (germline): SGHVS, FQNEAQ. The CDR3 DNA reads as TGTGCCAGCAGCTTACGGGACACTGAAGCTTTCTTT. Translation: CASSLRDTEAFF.

Turning to this clone: This could be a read error, since a much larger clone is one nucleotide away. This sample also contains other DNA sequences that code for the same CDR3. As DNA, the CDR3 is TGTGCCAGCAGTGAGACTGGGAATTCACCCCTCCACTTT. Translating it yields CASSETGNSPLHF. This chain connects TRBV25-1 to TRBJ1-6, with D unclear. CDR3 length: 13 amino acids. Germline V lookup: CDR1 MGHDK, CDR2 SYGVNS. Trimming removed 3 bases at V and 7 bases at J, with 7 bases between. Filled out from reference TRBV25-1 and TRBJ1-6, the complete variable domain reads EADIYQTPRYLVIGTGKKITLECSQTMGHDKMYWYQQDPGMELHLIHYSYGVNSTEKGDLSSESTVSRIRTEHFPLTLESARPSHTSQYLCASSETGNSPLHFGNGTRLTVT.

Concerning this clone: A much larger clone differs by one base, so this may be a read error. J is TRBJ1-5 and V is TRBV7-2; unclear D gene. Germline-derived CDR1 and CDR2 are SGHTA and FQGNSA. Trimming pared 3 bases from V and 0 bases from J, leaving 3 bases between. The CDR3 has 13 residues. DNA of the CDR3: TGTGCCAGCAGCTTCGATAGCAATCAGCCCCAGCATTTT. It specifies CASSFDSNQPQHF. Full variable domain (rest looked up from reference TRBV7-2 and TRBJ1-5): GAGVSQSPSNKVTEKGKDVELRCDPISGHTALYWYRQSLGQGLEFLIYFQGNSAPDKSGLPSDRFSAERTGGSVSTLTIQRTQQEDSAVYLCASSFDSNQPQHFGDGTRLSIL.

The genes are TRBV11-3 and TRBJ2-5; D uncertain. The CDR3 is 14 residues long. CDR1 SGHNT and CDR2 YENEEA come from the germline V gene. V was trimmed by 2 bases and J by 1 base, leaving 8 bases between them. The CDR3 coding sequence is TGTGCCAGCAGCTTATCCCACCGCCAAGAGACCCAGTACTTC. Translation gives CASSLSHRQETQYF.

This chain connects TRBV11-2 to TRBJ2-7; 7 bases match TRBD1. J gave up 7 bases and V 7 bases, and 10 bases lay outside the gene matches. Germline lookup yields CDR1 SGHAT and CDR2 FQNNGV. The CDR3 has 13 amino acids. In DNA, the CDR3 is TGTGCCAGCATTCCTGACAGGGCTGGAGAGCAGTACTTC. This gives the protein CASIPDRAGEQYF.

This chain uses TRBV5-1 with TRBJ1-1, with D perhaps matching TRBD1 (6 bases). Germline V gene data show CDR1 as SGHRS and CDR2 as YFSETQ. Trimming pared 4 bases from V and 8 bases from J, leaving 21 bases between. The length of the CDR3 is 15 residues. The DNA of the CDR3 is TGCGCCAGCAGCGCCTTCGACGGGGTGGGACAAGAAGCTTTCTTT. Amino acids: CASSAFDGVGQEAFF.

The rearrangement links TRBV5-1 to TRBJ2-5, with D perhaps matching TRBD1 (6 bases). Germline V gives CDR1 SGHRS, CDR2 YFSETQ. The CDR3 sequence is 14 residues long. The V end lost 0 bases, the J end lost 5 bases, and 11 bases lay between the germline ends. The CDR3 is CASSLDRVSETQYF. In DNA form, the CDR3 reads TGCGCCAGCAGCTTGGACAGGGTGTCCGAGACCCAGTACTTC. Drawing the rest from reference TRBV5-1 and TRBJ2-5, the complete variable domain is KAGVTQTPRYLIKTRGQQVTLSCSPISGHRSVSWYQQTPGQGLQFLFEYFSETQRNKGNFPGRFSGRQFSNSRSEMNVSTLELGDSALYLCASSLDRVSETQYFGPGTRLLVL.

The chain combines TRBV4-1 with TRBJ2-3; a possible D gene is TRBD2 (6 bases). V lost 6 bases and J 0 bases, leaving 10 bases between the germline ends. The CDR3 is made up of 14 amino acids. Germline V gives CDR1 MGHRA, CDR2 YSYEKL. This CDR3 is CASSGRTSTDTQYF. The CDR3 region has the DNA TGCGCCAGCAGTGGGAGGACAAGCACAGATACGCAGTATTTT.

The chain recombines TRBV19 with TRBJ2-5; 11 bases line up with TRBD1. The CDR3 covers 15 residues. With 2 bases clipped from V and 4 bases from J, the junction kept 3 bases outside the gene matches. Germline lookup yields CDR1 LNHDA and CDR2 SQIVND (reference sequence). Here the CDR3 reads CASSIRGQGAETQYF. CDR3 coding DNA: TGTGCCAGTAGTATACGTGGACAGGGGGCAGAGACCCAGTACTTC.

This chain connects TRBV7-2 to TRBJ2-7; 12 positions match TRBD2. CDR1 SGHTA and CDR2 FQGNSA come from the germline V gene. The CDR3 consists of 16 residues. With V trimmed by 4 bases and J by 9 bases, 13 bases remained unmatched. CDR3 in DNA: TGTGCCAGCAGCTCCCTGCTAGCGGGAGGGCCCCTCGGGCAGTACTTC. It specifies CASSSLLAGGPLGQYF.

The gene calls are TRBV4-3 and TRBJ2-7; D uncertain. This CDR3 is 16 amino acids long. Germline-derived CDR1 and CDR2 are LGHNA and YSLEER. The V and J ends lost 4 bases and 2 bases respectively, with 18 bases between them. The CDR3 bases are TGCGCCAGCAGCCCGATTGTAGTTTTGGGTACCTACGAGCAGTACTTC. Translation: CASSPIVVLGTYEQYF.

The chain combines TRBV5-1 with TRBJ1-2; D may be TRBD1 (5 bases). Germline CDR1 and CDR2: SGHRS and YFSETQ. V lost 0 bases and J lost 3, with 21 bases in between. The CDR3 runs to 18 residues. The CDR3 here is CASSLVGATLLNYYGYTF. The CDR3 DNA sequence: TGCGCCAGCAGCTTGGTAGGGGCCACCCTCCTCAACTACTATGGCTACACCTTC.

The chain carries TRBV29-1 and TRBJ2-7; D might be TRBD1 or TRBD2, each matching 5 bases. CDR1 is SQVTM, CDR2 ANQGSEA, per germline. The CDR3 contains 9 residues. The CDR3 protein is CSLTRGHPV. The CDR3 nucleotides read TGCAGCCTAACCCGGGGCCACCCTGTC.

Comment on this clone: Since a much larger clone is just one base distant, this may be a read error. CDR3 sequence: CASRVDGEPFF. The DNA for the CDR3 is TGTGCCAGCAGAGTGGACGGGGAGCCGTTTTTT. V and J are TRBV2 and TRBJ2-2; D is possibly TRBD2 (5 bases). Germline-derived CDR1 and CDR2 are SNHLY and FYNNEI. CDR3 size: 11 residues.

The rearrangement links TRBV11-2 to TRBJ2-5; maybe TRBD1 (5 bases). The V end was cut by 7 bases, the J end by 5 bases, with 23 bases between. This CDR3 has 16 amino acids. Per germline, CDR1 SGHAT and CDR2 FQNNGV. The chain's CDR3 is CASNQGAGNFFETQYF. The CDR3 DNA is TGTGCCAGCAACCAAGGGGCAGGGAATTTCTTCGAGACCCAGTACTTC. Filled out from reference TRBV11-2 and TRBJ2-5, the complete variable domain reads EAGVAQSPRYKIIEKRQSVAFWCNPISGHATLYWYQQILGQGPKLLIQFQNNGVVDDSQLPKDRFSAERLKGVDSTLKIQPAKLEDSAVYLCASNQGAGNFFETQYFGPGTRLLVL.

J is TRBJ2-1 and V is TRBV7-2, with TRBD2 matching 8 bases. After removal of 2 bases from V and 7 bases from J, the junction contained 7 bases not matched to a gene. The CDR3 is made up of 15 amino acids. CDR1 and CDR2 from the germline V gene are SGHTA and FQGNSA. Here the CDR3 reads CASSLTGRVENEQFF. CDR3 nucleotide sequence: TGTGCCAGCAGCTTAACCGGGAGGGTTGAGAATGAGCAGTTCTTC.

The V call is TRBV25-1, the J call TRBJ1-2; D ambiguous. The CDR3 spans 14 residues. Per the germline V gene, CDR1 is MGHDK and CDR2 is SYGVNS. Trimming removed 5 bases at V and 1 base at J, with 11 bases between. Here the CDR3 DNA reads TGTGCCAGCAGTTCTTCAACGTATAACTATGGCTACACCTTC. Its translation is CASSSSTYNYGYTF.

With respect to this clone: This sample also contains other DNA sequences that code for the same CDR3. The J gene is TRBJ2-7, the V gene TRBV6-5; either TRBD1 or TRBD2 may fit D (5 bases each). The germline gives CDR1 MNHEY, CDR2 SVGAGI. This CDR3 spans 13 amino acids. Trimming shortened V by 6 bases and J by 6 bases, and 15 bases separated the two germline ends. CDR3 bases: TGTGCCAGCAGCGGCTCAGGGAGAGGCGAGCAGTACTTC. Encoded protein: CASSGSGRGEQYF.

The rearrangement joins TRBV27 to TRBJ1-5; 8 bases are shared with TRBD1. This CDR3 has 15 residues. Germline V gene sequence: CDR1 MNHEY, CDR2 SMNVEV (reference sequence). Trimming took 6 bases from V and 6 from J; bases not matched to a gene: 10. The CDR3 spells CASSWTGREGQPQHF. CDR3 sequence (DNA): TGTGCCAGCAGCTGGACAGGGAGAGAGGGTCAGCCCCAGCATTTT.

The chain links TRBV9 to TRBJ2-2, with D maybe TRBD2 (5 bases). The CDR3 spans 14 residues. The germline V gene has CDR1 SGDLS and CDR2 YYNGEE. V gave up 4 bases and J gave up 6 bases, with 13 bases separating them. The CDR3 DNA follows: TGTGCCAGCAGCCCCGGAGGTAGCTCCGGGGAGCTGTTTTTT. Translated, it gives CASSPGGSSGELFF.

CDR3 bases: TGTGCCAGCAGCAACCGGGACAGCCAAGAGACCCAGTACTTC. This sequence encodes CASSNRDSQETQYF. The chain couples TRBV5-6 to TRBJ2-5, with TRBD1 identical over 7 bases. The V segment lost 4 bases and the J segment 1 base; nucleotides outside the gene matches: 4. This CDR3 has 14 residues. The germline V gene encodes CDR1 SGHDT and CDR2 YYEEEE.

The rearrangement joins TRBV7-2 to TRBJ2-1; 7 nucleotides align to TRBD1. The CDR3 has 15 residues. V lost 1 base to trimming and J lost 2 bases; unmatched junction nucleotides: 2. Per germline, CDR1 SGHTA and CDR2 FQGNSA. The CDR3 spells CASSLGTGPYNEQFF. DNA of the CDR3: TGTGCCAGCAGCTTAGGGACAGGACCCTACAATGAGCAGTTCTTC.

V and J are TRBV6-5 and TRBJ1-2; a possible D gene is TRBD1 (6 bases). This CDR3 contains 14 residues. Germline CDR1 is MNHEY and CDR2 is SVGAGI. The V gene lost 2 bases and the J gene lost 4 bases, with 11 bases spanning the gap. The CDR3 DNA follows: TGTGCCAGCAGTTACCTCGACAGGACCTATGGCTACACCTTC. It translates to CASSYLDRTYGYTF.

This clone was detected once. J is TRBJ1-2 and V is TRBV6-5; 8 bases are shared with TRBD1. V dropped 4 bases and J dropped 3; count of bases not matched to a gene: 4. This CDR3 spans 14 amino acids. Germline CDR1 is MNHEY and CDR2 is SVGAGI. CDR3 residues: CASSSQGAHYGYTF. In DNA form, the CDR3 reads TGTGCCAGCAGTTCCCAGGGGGCTCACTATGGCTACACCTTC.